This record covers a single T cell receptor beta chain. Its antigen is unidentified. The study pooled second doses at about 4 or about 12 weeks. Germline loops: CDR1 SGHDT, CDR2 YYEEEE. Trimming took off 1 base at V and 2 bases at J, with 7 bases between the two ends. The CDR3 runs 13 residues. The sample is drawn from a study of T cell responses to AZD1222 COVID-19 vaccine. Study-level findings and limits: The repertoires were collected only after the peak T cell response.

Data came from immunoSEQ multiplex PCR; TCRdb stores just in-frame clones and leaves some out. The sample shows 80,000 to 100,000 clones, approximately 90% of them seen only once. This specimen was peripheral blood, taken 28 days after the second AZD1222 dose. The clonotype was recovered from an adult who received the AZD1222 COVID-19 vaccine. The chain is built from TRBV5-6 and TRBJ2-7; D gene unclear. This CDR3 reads CASSLSRTYEQYF. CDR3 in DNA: TGTGCCAGCAGCTTGTCCCGCACCTACGAGCAGTACTTC.